One T cell receptor beta chain is described in this entry. Its antigen is currently unknown. The data are from a study of T cell responses to AZD1222 COVID-19 vaccine. Some clones are missing from TCRdb's copy, which holds only in-frame ones; the method was immunoSEQ multiplex PCR. The data contain 150,000 or so clones, just over 85% of them singletons. The length of the CDR3 is 15 residues. Looked up from germline, CDR1 is SGDLS and CDR2 is YYNGEE. Trimming took 4 bases from V and 5 from J, leaving 15 bases between them. Overall study findings and caveats: Donors in the cohort were predominantly white British and more often female, and clonal diversity was possibly underestimated. Epitopes outside B.1.351 and B.1.1.7 mutated regions reportedly drew nearly half of spike TCRs.

The chain employs TRBV9 and TRBJ1-4; unclear D gene. The clonotype originates from an adult in good health. The sequences come from peripheral blood, collected on day 0 of AZD1222 vaccination. The CDR3 here is CASSPHLTSNEKLFF. The CDR3 nucleotides read TGTGCCAGCAGCCCCCACCTTACCTCCAATGAAAAACTGTTTTTT.